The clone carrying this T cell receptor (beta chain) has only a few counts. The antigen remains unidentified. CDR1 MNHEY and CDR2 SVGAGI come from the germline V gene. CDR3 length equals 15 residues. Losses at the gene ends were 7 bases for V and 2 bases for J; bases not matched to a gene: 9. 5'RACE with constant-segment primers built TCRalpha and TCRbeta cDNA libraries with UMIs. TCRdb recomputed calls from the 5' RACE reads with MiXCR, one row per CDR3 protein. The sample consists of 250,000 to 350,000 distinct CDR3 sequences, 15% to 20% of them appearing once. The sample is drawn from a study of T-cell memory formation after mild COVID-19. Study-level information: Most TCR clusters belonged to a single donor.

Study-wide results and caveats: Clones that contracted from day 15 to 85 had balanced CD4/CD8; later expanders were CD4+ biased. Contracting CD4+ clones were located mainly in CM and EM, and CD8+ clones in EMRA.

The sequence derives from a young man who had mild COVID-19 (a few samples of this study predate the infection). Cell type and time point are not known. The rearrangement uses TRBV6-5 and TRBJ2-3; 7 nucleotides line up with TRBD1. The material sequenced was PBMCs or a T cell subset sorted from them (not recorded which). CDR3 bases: TGTGCCAGCAACCGCCAGGGGGACACCACAGATACGCAGTATTTT. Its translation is CASNRQGDTTDTQYF.